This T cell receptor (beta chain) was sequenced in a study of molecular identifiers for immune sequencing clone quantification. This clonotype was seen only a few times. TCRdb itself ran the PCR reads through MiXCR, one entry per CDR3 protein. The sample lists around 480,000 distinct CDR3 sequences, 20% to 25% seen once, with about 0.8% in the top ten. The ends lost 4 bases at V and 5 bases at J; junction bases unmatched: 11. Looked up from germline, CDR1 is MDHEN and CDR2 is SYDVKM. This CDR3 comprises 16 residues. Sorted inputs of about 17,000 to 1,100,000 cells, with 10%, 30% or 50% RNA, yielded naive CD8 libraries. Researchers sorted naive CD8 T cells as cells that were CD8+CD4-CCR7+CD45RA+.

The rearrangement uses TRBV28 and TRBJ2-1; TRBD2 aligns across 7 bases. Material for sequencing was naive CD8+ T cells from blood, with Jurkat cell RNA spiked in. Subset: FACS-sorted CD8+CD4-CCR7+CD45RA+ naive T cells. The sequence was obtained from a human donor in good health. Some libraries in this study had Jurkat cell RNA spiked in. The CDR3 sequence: CASSSLLARGHNEQFF. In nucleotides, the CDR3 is TGTGCCAGCAGTTCCTTACTAGCGCGAGGACACAATGAGCAGTTCTTC.